One and the same sample provided the 8 T cell receptor beta chains below, sequenced in a study of post-analysis software for immune sequencing data. Study-wide results and limits: A handful of TRBV segments were significantly more frequent in patients than in controls. TRBV5-6, TRBV5-1 and TRBV20-1 were among these segments.

Carried by the TCR beta cDNA libraries were unique molecular identifiers. A single record per CDR3 protein comes from TCRdb applying MiXCR to the PCR reads. The data show about 810,000 distinct CDR3 sequences, 53% seen once. Which antigens these TCRs recognize remains unknown. Sample: blood. The receptors stem from a girl between 10 and 17 years old with multiple sclerosis.

The chain couples TRBV5-6 to TRBJ2-7, with D unresolved. Germline V gene data show CDR1 as SGHDT and CDR2 as YYEEEE. Trimming cost V 0 bases and J 12 bases, with 13 bases left between them. This CDR3 has 12 amino acids. CDR3 amino acids: CASSLGQLHTYF. The CDR3 DNA follows: TGTGCCAGCAGCTTGGGTCAGCTTCACACGTACTTC.

This clonotype was counted a few times. The chain couples TRBV7-2 to TRBJ2-3; D is unclear. Germline assignment: CDR1 SGHTA and CDR2 FQGNSA. The CDR3 is made up of 18 amino acids. The V gene lost 1 base and the J gene lost 2 bases, with 19 bases spanning the gap. For the CDR3, the DNA is TGTGCCAGCAGCTTAGAGCCCCGGAGACGTATTGCCACAGATACGCAGTATTTT. Protein: CASSLEPRRRIATDTQYF.

This chain joins TRBV12-3 or TRBV12-4 and TRBJ2-1, with 7 bases fitting TRBD2. V gave up 2 bases and J gave up 1 base; unmatched junction bases: 5. The CDR3 spans 16 residues. The CDR3 spells CASSLKFSGSYNEQFF. The DNA of the CDR3 is TGTGCCAGCAGTTTAAAGTTTAGCGGGTCCTACAATGAGCAGTTCTTC.

V usage is TRBV30 and J usage is TRBJ2-3, with 7 positions matching TRBD2. Germline CDR1 and CDR2: GTSNPN and SVGIG (reference sequence). The CDR3 extends over 16 amino acids. Trimming removed 3 bases from V and 3 bases from J; junction bases left unmatched: 12. DNA of the CDR3: TGTGCCTGGAGGCACCTGGGGGGGAGCGGAACAGATACGCAGTATTTT. Its protein product is CAWRHLGGSGTDTQYF. Variable domain in full (rest from reference TRBV30 and TRBJ2-3): SQTIHQWPATLVQPVGSPLSLECTVEGTSNPNLYWYRQAAGRGLQLLFYSVGIGQISSEVPQNLSASRPQDRQFILSSKKLLLSDSGFYLCAWRHLGGSGTDTQYFGPGTRLTVL.

The J gene is TRBJ1-6, the V gene TRBV20-1; maybe TRBD1 (5 bases). CDR3 size: 15 residues. V was cut by 0 bases and J by 9 bases, with 15 bases left in between. Germline V lookup: CDR1 DFQATT, CDR2 SNEGSKA (reference sequence). CDR3 coding DNA: TGCAGTGCTAGAGATTTAGGGGACTCAGGTTCACCCCTCCACTTT. It specifies CSARDLGDSGSPLHF.

This chain joins TRBV5-1 and TRBJ2-3, with D tentatively TRBD2 (5 bases). Germline values: CDR1 SGHRS, CDR2 YFSETQ. Trimming removed 3 bases from V and 3 bases from J, with 8 bases in between. The length of the CDR3 is 13 residues. The CDR3 DNA reads as TGCGCCAGCAGCTGGGAGCGGACAGATACGCAGTATTTT. Protein product: CASSWERTDTQYF.

The genes are TRBV5-4 and TRBJ2-1, with 9 nucleotides matching TRBD1. CDR3 length: 15 residues. Trimming took 10 bases from V and 2 from J; bases not matched to a gene: 10. CDR1 is SGHNT and CDR2 is YYREEE in the germline V gene (reference sequence). Here the CDR3 reads CAGETGTGTYNEQFF. The CDR3 bases are TGTGCCGGAGAAACCGGGACAGGGACCTACAATGAGCAGTTCTTC.

This chain connects TRBV2 to TRBJ2-5, with a tentative D call TRBD1 (6 bases). The ends were cut back, 6 bases at V and 3 bases at J, with 11 bases in the middle. CDR3 size: 13 residues. CDR1 is SNHLY and CDR2 is FYNNEI in the germline V gene. The CDR3 reads CASRLDRKETQYF. In DNA, the CDR3 is TGTGCCAGCAGGCTGGACAGAAAAGAGACCCAGTACTTC.